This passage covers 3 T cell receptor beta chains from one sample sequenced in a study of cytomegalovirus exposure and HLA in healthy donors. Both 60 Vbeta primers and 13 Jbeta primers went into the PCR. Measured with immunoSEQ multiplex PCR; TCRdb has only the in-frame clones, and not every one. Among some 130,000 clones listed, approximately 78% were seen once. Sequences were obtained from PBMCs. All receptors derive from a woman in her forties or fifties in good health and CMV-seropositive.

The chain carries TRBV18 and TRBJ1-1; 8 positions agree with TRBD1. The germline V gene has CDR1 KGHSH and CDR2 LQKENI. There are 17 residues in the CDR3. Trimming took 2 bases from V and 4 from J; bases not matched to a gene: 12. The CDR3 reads CASSPLTGAPMGTEAFF. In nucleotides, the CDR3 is TGTGCCAGCTCACCATTGACAGGGGCCCCTATGGGCACTGAAGCTTTCTTT.

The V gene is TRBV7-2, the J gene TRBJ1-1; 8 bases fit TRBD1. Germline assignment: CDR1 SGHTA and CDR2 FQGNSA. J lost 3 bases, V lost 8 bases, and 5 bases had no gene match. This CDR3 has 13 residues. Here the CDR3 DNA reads TGTGCCAGCGGAAAGGACAGGGACACTGAAGCTTTCTTT. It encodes CASGKDRDTEAFF.

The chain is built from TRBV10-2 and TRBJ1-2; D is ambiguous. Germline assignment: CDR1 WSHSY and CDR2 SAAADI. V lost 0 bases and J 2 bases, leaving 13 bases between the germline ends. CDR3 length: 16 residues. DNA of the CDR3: TGCGCCAGCAGTGAGTCGCTGGTACGAGAAAACTATGGCTACACCTTC. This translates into CASSESLVRENYGYTF.